This paragraph covers one TCR beta chain sequence. This record belongs to a study of PD-L1 blockade in urothelial cancer. This sample's time point: peripheral blood 6 weeks after treatment start. Patients were living with locally advanced or metastatic urothelial carcinoma. Sequencing was performed with immunoSEQ multiplex PCR; in TCRdb, only in-frame clones are kept and a portion is missing. The sample has about 120,000 clones; around 88% are singletons. J lost 6 bases, V lost 7 bases, and 5 bases had no gene match. From germline, CDR1 is SNHLY and CDR2 FYNNEI. This CDR3 spans 13 amino acids. The sample here was PBMCs, taken around atezolizumab (anti-PD-L1) treatment. This chain uses TRBV2 with TRBJ2-2; TRBD1 matches at 7 bases. This receptor was taken from a man in his sixties with urothelial cancer. The CDR3 DNA follows: TGTGCCAGCAAGGGGGCGCGGGCCGGGGAGCTGTTTTTT. It encodes CASKGARAGELFF. The full variable domain, its missing parts supplied by reference TRBV2 and TRBJ2-2, is EPEVTQTPSHQVTQMGQEVILRCVPISNHLYFYWYRQILGQKVEFLVSFYNNEISEKSEIFDDQFSVERPDGSNFTLKIRSTKLEDSAMYFCASKGARAGELFFGEGSRLTVL.